What follows are 8 T cell receptor beta chains derived from one specimen sequenced in a study of memory CD8 T cells in hepatitis C reinfection. Libraries were prepared by immunoSEQ multiplex PCR; TCRdb keeps only in-frame clonotypes and omits some of them. Counted here are over 45,000 clones, just under 90% occurring once; the ten biggest clones make up approximately 1%. The time point is: pre-reinfection, 55 to 20 weeks before reinfection detection. The sorted cells went straight to TCR sequencing with no prior in vitro expansion. Source material: naive CD8+ T cells sorted from blood. All receptors come from a man aged 18 to 29 with hepatitis C virus infection.

This sequence joins TRBV5-4 and TRBJ2-5; 7 bases are a match to TRBD2. The J call is in doubt because the DNA end fits TRBJ2-7 better. Per the germline V gene, CDR1 is SGHNT and CDR2 is YYREEE (reference sequence). The length of the CDR3 is 16 residues. The CDR3 DNA follows: TGTGCCAGCAGCCTGGCTGGAGCGGGGATAACCTACGAGCAGTACTTC. Its translation: CASSLAGAGITYEQYF.

CDR3 bases: TGTGCCATCAAGGGGCGGGAGAATGACAATGAGCAGTTCTTC. As protein: CAIKGRENDNEQFF. The gene calls are TRBV10-3 and TRBJ2-1; 7 bases map to TRBD2. Germline CDR1 ENHRY, CDR2 SYGVKD. The V gene end was trimmed by 7 bases and the J gene end by 5 bases; junction bases not matched to a gene: 8. The CDR3 covers 14 residues.

The chain recombines TRBV7-9 with TRBJ1-2; 8 positions match TRBD1. Germline V gene sequence: CDR1 SEHNR, CDR2 FQNEAQ (reference sequence). The CDR3 has 14 residues. Trimming took 3 bases from V and 4 from J; bases not matched to a gene: 4. CDR3 nucleotides: TGTGCCAGCAGCTTGGAACAGGGGGTCTATGGCTACACCTTC. Its translation: CASSLEQGVYGYTF.

The chain is built from TRBV6-1 and TRBJ2-1; 12 bases align to TRBD2. The germline CDR1 and CDR2 sequences are MNHNS and SASEGT. The CDR3 is made up of 18 amino acids. Losses at the gene ends were 3 bases for V and 2 bases for J; bases not matched to a gene: 8. Written as DNA, the CDR3 is TGTGCCAGCAGTGATTATCGCCCTAGCGGGAGGGCCTACAATGAGCAGTTCTTC. The encoded protein is CASSDYRPSGRAYNEQFF.

The sample holds a few counts of this clone. The chain couples TRBV2 to TRBJ1-1; D gene ambiguous. CDR3 length: 14 amino acids. Germline CDR1 and CDR2: SNHLY and FYNNEI. Trimming shortened V by 3 bases and J by 6 bases, and 14 bases separated the two germline ends. This CDR3 reads CASSEDSNGAEAFF. Written as DNA, the CDR3 is TGTGCCAGCAGTGAGGACTCAAATGGGGCTGAAGCTTTCTTT.

V is TRBV27 and J is TRBJ1-1; the D gene is possibly TRBD1 (5 bases). V lost 6 bases to trimming and J lost 4 bases, with 12 bases between them. The CDR3 runs 13 residues. Germline V gene sequence: CDR1 MNHEY, CDR2 SMNVEV (reference sequence). DNA for the CDR3: TGTGCCAGCAGCGACAGTGTGCGCACTGAAGCTTTCTTT. Its protein is CASSDSVRTEAFF.

This chain connects TRBV4-2 to TRBJ1-4; D gene unclear. There are 12 residues in the CDR3. The V gene's germline CDR1 is LGHNA and CDR2 YNFKEQ. V gave up 0 bases and J gave up 11 bases, with 7 bases separating them. CDR3 region: CASSQDTGKLFF. CDR3 DNA sequence: TGTGCCAGCAGCCAAGATACGGGGAAACTGTTTTTT.

The chain has TRBV14 and TRBJ1-1; TRBD1 agrees at 8 bases. The V segment lost 4 bases and the J segment 5 bases; nucleotides outside the gene matches: 6. This CDR3 region has 14 residues. The V gene's germline CDR1 is SGHDN and CDR2 FVKESK. CDR3 DNA sequence: TGTGCCAGCAGCCCCAGGACAGGGCGGACTGAAGCTTTCTTT. Amino acids: CASSPRTGRTEAFF. The whole variable domain, remainder taken from reference TRBV14 and TRBJ1-1, is EAGVTQFPSHSVIEKGQTVTLRCDPISGHDNLYWYRRVMGKEIKFLLHFVKESKQDESGMPNNRFLAERTGGTYSTLKVQPAELEDSGVYFCASSPRTGRTEAFFGQGTRLTVV.